The 10 T cell receptor beta chains below come from one sample, sequenced in a study of T cell changes during pregnancy in multiple sclerosis. Sequencing was performed with immunoSEQ multiplex PCR; in TCRdb, only in-frame clones are kept and a portion is missing. The table includes around 40,000 clones, roughly nine tenths detected once. The source material was CD4+ T cells from peripheral blood mononuclear cells, sampled in the first trimester of pregnancy. These receptors were collected from a female donor with multiple sclerosis, enrolled in a pregnancy study.

This chain connects TRBV29-1 to TRBJ2-2; TRBD1 agrees at 7 bases. J gave up 4 bases and V 3 bases, and 5 bases lay outside the gene matches. This CDR3 is built from 14 residues. The germline gives CDR1 SQVTM, CDR2 ANQGSEA. The DNA for the CDR3 is TGCAGCGTTGACAGGGGGTCAGGCACCGGGGAGCTGTTTTTT. Translating gives CSVDRGSGTGELFF.

The chain employs TRBV5-1 and TRBJ2-2; D uncertain. Trimming cost V 1 base and J 1 base, with 8 bases left between them. Germline CDR1 reads SGHRS; CDR2 reads YFSETQ. CDR3 size: 15 residues. The CDR3 DNA reads TGCGCCAGCAGCTTGACCAACGGGAACACCGGGGAGCTGTTTTTT. Its translation is CASSLTNGNTGELFF.

V usage is TRBV21-1 and J usage is TRBJ2-7; the D segment call TRBD2 is taken from the table without a DNA check. TRBV21-1 is assigned pseudogene status. The CDR3 is 19 amino acids. This CDR3 reads CASSKVYELRLGYSYEQYF. The CDR3 DNA is TGTGCCAGCAGCAAAGTTTATGAGCTACGACTAGGATACTCCTACGAGCAGTACTTC.

This chain uses TRBV28 with TRBJ1-2; D not certain. The CDR3 extends over 13 amino acids. V lost 0 bases, J lost 3 bases, and 5 bases lay in between. The germline V gene encodes CDR1 MDHEN and CDR2 SYDVKM. The CDR3 DNA follows: TGTGCCAGCAGTTTATGGACACACTATGGCTACACCTTC. As protein: CASSLWTHYGYTF.

This chain uses TRBV9 with TRBJ2-1, with 9 bases lining up with TRBD1. J was trimmed by 2 bases and V by 0 bases; bases with no gene match: 3. Germline V CDR1 and CDR2: SGDLS, YYNGEE. This CDR3 is 16 amino acids long. In nucleotides, the CDR3 is TGTGCCAGCAGCGTAGCTACAGGGGGCGCCTACAATGAGCAGTTCTTC. This sequence encodes CASSVATGGAYNEQFF. Full variable domain (remainder filled in from reference TRBV9 and TRBJ2-1): DSGVTQTPKHLITATGQRVTLRCSPRSGDLSVYWYQQSLDQGLQFLIQYYNGEERAKGNILERFSAQQFPDLHSELNLSSLELGDSALYFCASSVATGGAYNEQFFGPGTRLTVL.

The chain employs TRBV19 and TRBJ2-6; the D gene is possibly TRBD1 (6 bases). The length of the CDR3 is 14 residues. The V and J ends lost 8 bases and 4 bases respectively, with 12 bases between them. Germline values: CDR1 LNHDA, CDR2 SQIVND (reference sequence). CDR3 coding DNA: TGTGCCAGTTCGACAGGTTGGGGGGCCAACGTCCTGACTTTC. It codes for CASSTGWGANVLTF.

This chain uses TRBV21-1 with TRBJ2-7; no DNA check was done on the table's D call, TRBD1. TRBV21-1 is assigned pseudogene status. The CDR3 runs 14 residues. This chain's CDR3 is CASGGQGPLYEQYF. The CDR3 coding sequence is TGTGCCAGCGGGGGACAGGGACCCCTTTACGAGCAGTACTTC.

The rearrangement joins TRBV5-1 to TRBJ1-2, with D perhaps TRBD1 (6 bases). CDR1 and CDR2 from the germline V gene are SGHRS and YFSETQ. The CDR3 has 15 residues. V lost 0 bases, J lost 0 bases, and 9 bases lay in between. The CDR3 region has the DNA TGCGCCAGCAGCTTGGCTGGGGGCACTAACTATGGCTACACCTTC. Its protein product is CASSLAGGTNYGYTF.

This clone has just one count. The chain uses TRBV9 and TRBJ2-1; D perhaps matches TRBD1 (6 bases). CDR1 and CDR2 (germline): SGDLS, YYNGEE. The germline V and J ends were trimmed by 4 bases and 6 bases, with 11 bases remaining between them. The CDR3 extends over 13 amino acids. CDR3 DNA: TGTGCCAGCAGCACAACAGGGACCAATGAGCAGTTCTTC. It specifies CASSTTGTNEQFF.

The V and J genes are TRBV6-5 and TRBJ2-7; 11 bases are shared with TRBD1. Germline trimming cut 6 bases from V and 4 bases from J; bases unmatched to any gene: 8. CDR3 size: 15 residues. The germline V gene encodes CDR1 MNHEY and CDR2 SVGAGI. The CDR3 nucleotides read TGTGCCAGCAGAGAATGGACAGGGGGCAATTACGAGCAGTACTTC. It specifies CASREWTGGNYEQYF.